What follows are 9 T cell receptor beta chains derived from one specimen sequenced in a study of shared clonotypes between healthy human individuals. Terminally differentiated effector memory CD45RA+ cells were excluded from the naive CD8 cells, which were CD45RO-negative and positively selected for CCR7. TCRdb's table, derived via immunoSEQ multiplex PCR, lists solely in-frame clones and lacks some. The data contain 660,000 or so clones, approximately 96% of them seen just once; the ten biggest clones take up less than 0.13%. Sequenced: naive CD8+ T cells sorted from blood. Receptor source: a woman in her twenties or thirties in good health.

This clone was detected only once. The genes are TRBV29-1 and TRBJ2-2; D possibly corresponds to TRBD1 (5 bases). CDR3 length equals 12 residues. CDR1 and CDR2 (germline): SQVTM, ANQGSEA. With 7 bases removed from V and 4 bases from J, the gap between germline ends came to 10 bases. CDR3 loop: CSAGILTGELFF. The CDR3 DNA follows: TGCAGCGCAGGGATACTCACCGGGGAGCTGTTTTTT.

The chain joins TRBV29-1 to TRBJ2-1; TRBD2 aligns across 7 bases. The trim removed 4 bases at V and 3 bases at J, leaving 3 bases unmatched. Looked up from germline, CDR1 is SQVTM and CDR2 is ANQGSEA. The CDR3 has 13 residues. In DNA, the CDR3 is TGCAGCGTTGGGCTAGCGGACTACAATGAGCAGTTCTTC. Residues: CSVGLADYNEQFF.

Turning to this clone: At the DNA level, this CDR3 is encoded by other sequences in the same sample as well. The J gene is TRBJ2-7, the V gene TRBV2, with D tentatively TRBD1 (5 bases). V was shortened by 6 bases and J by 1 base, with 10 bases between the two germline ends. Germline-derived CDR1 and CDR2 are SNHLY and FYNNEI. The CDR3 length is 13 residues. Here the CDR3 reads CASRDRSSYEQYF. The CDR3 coding sequence is TGTGCCAGCAGAGACAGATCTTCCTACGAGCAGTACTTC.

This sequence joins TRBV9 and TRBJ1-1; 7 nucleotides match TRBD1. The length of the CDR3 is 13 residues. Germline V CDR1 and CDR2: SGDLS, YYNGEE. With 4 bases clipped from V and 8 bases from J, the junction kept 8 bases outside the gene matches. The CDR3 region has the DNA TGTGCCAGCAGCCTCTCCTGGACAGGAGAAGCTTTCTTT. This codes for CASSLSWTGEAFF.

This clone was observed once. The chain joins TRBV5-1 to TRBJ1-5, with 8 bases fitting TRBD1. CDR1 is SGHRS, CDR2 YFSETQ, per germline. The CDR3 contains 12 residues. The CDR3 loop reads CARTGLYQPQHF. CDR3 nucleotides: TGCGCGAGGACAGGGCTATATCAGCCCCAGCATTTT. The full variable domain, rest sourced from reference TRBV5-1 and TRBJ1-5, is KAGVTQTPRYLIKTRGQQVTLSCSPISGHRSVSWYQQTPGQGLQFLFEYFSETQRNKGNFPGRFSGRQFSNSRSEMNVSTLELGDSALYLCARTGLYQPQHFGDGTRLSIL.

The chain employs TRBV30 and TRBJ2-2; 7 bases are shared with TRBD2. The CDR3 runs 19 residues. V shed 3 bases and J 3 bases; nucleotides not matched to a gene: 19. Looked up from germline, CDR1 is GTSNPN and CDR2 is SVGIG (reference sequence). In DNA form, the CDR3 reads TGTGCCTGGAGGGACACTAGATGGCGGGAGTTGGATGACACCGGGGAGCTGTTTTTT. It encodes CAWRDTRWRELDDTGELFF.

This chain connects TRBV28 to TRBJ2-7, with D uncertain. V was trimmed by 5 bases and J by 0 bases, leaving 14 bases between them. CDR3 size: 15 residues. Germline-derived CDR1 and CDR2 are MDHEN and SYDVKM. The CDR3 spells CASSIRLPISYEQYF. The CDR3 DNA sequence: TGTGCCAGCAGTATACGACTCCCCATCTCCTACGAGCAGTACTTC.

Comments on this clone: Other DNA sequences in this sample translate to the same CDR3. J is TRBJ2-1 and V is TRBV19, with 7 nucleotides matching TRBD2. Germline lookup yields CDR1 LNHDA and CDR2 SQIVND (reference sequence). The CDR3 sequence is 14 residues long. V dropped 6 bases and J dropped 3; count of bases not matched to a gene: 5. CDR3 bases: TGTGCCAGTAGCTTAGGGGAGGGCTACAATGAGCAGTTCTTC. Protein product: CASSLGEGYNEQFF.

CDR3 sequence: CASSLPVLNTEAFF. CDR3 nucleotides: TGTGCCAGCAGTTTACCAGTCTTGAACACTGAAGCTTTCTTT. The chain links TRBV28 to TRBJ1-1, with no clear D. With 2 bases removed from V and 0 bases from J, the gap between germline ends came to 7 bases. The V gene's germline CDR1 is MDHEN and CDR2 SYDVKM. The CDR3 runs 14 residues.